This entry is about one T cell receptor (beta chain). These data belong to a study of blood T cell repertoires in COVID-19. Using immunoSEQ multiplex PCR, the repertoire was profiled, and TCRdb retains in-frame clones only, with some absent. The sample carries 220,000 or so clones, about nine tenths recorded once. This CDR3 contains 14 residues. V shed 5 bases, J shed 6 bases, and the junction held 7 bases outside the gene matches. Germline values: CDR1 MNHEY, CDR2 SMNVEV (reference sequence). This TCR came from a man aged 60 to 75 who had recovered from COVID-19. The sequencing input was peripheral blood. V usage is TRBV27 and J usage is TRBJ1-2; 9 bases are shared with TRBD1. The CDR3 DNA reads as TGTGCCAGCAGTCCATTGGGACAGGGACATGGCTACACCTTC. Protein product: CASSPLGQGHGYTF.